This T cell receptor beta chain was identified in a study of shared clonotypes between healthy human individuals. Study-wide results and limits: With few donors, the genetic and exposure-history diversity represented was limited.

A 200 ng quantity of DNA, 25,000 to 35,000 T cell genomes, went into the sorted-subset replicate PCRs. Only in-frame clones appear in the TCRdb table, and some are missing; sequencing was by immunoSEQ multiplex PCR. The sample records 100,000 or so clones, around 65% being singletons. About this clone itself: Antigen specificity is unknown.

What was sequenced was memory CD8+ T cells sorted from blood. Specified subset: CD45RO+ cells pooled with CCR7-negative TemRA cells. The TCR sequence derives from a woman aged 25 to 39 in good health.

The CDR3 coding sequence is TGTGCCACCAGCAGAGGACAGTTCGAACTGAACACCGGGGAGCTGTTTTTT. It specifies CATSRGQFELNTGELFF. This sequence joins TRBV15 and TRBJ2-2; D might be TRBD1 (5 bases). The CDR3 loop spans 17 amino acids. V was shortened by 1 base and J by 1 base, with 13 bases between the two germline ends. In germline, CDR1 is LNHNV, CDR2 YYDKDF (reference sequence).